A selection of T cell receptor beta chains follows, all from one sample in a study of blood T cell repertoires in COVID-19. TCRdb keeps only in-frame clones here, not all; method: immunoSEQ multiplex PCR. The repertoire holds approximately 290,000 clones, with about 85% as singletons. Input material: peripheral blood. The receptors originated from a human donor with COVID-19, enrolled during active disease. The donor label of this sample is uncertain. CDR3s include the opening cysteine and the closing phenylalanine or tryptophan. D genes are given only for firm matches. Where a row states a size, it is once, few, many or the class of an expanded clone; other rows omit it.

clone_size j_call v_call d_call cdr3_nt cdr3_aa
- TRBJ2-7 TRBV28 - TGTGCCAGCAGTTTACAGCGGAACGAGCAGTACTTC CASSLQRNEQYF
- TRBJ2-5 TRBV19 TRBD2 TGTGCCAGTAGTCTACTAGCGGGAGGGCCCGGGGGGGAGACCCAGTACTTC CASSLLAGGPGGETQYF
- TRBJ2-2 TRBV6-5 - TGTGCCAGCATCATGGATAGCGGTTACACCGGGGAGCTGTTTTTT CASIMDSGYTGELFF
- TRBJ1-1 TRBV29-1 - TGCAGCGTTGAAGTGACAGCGAACACTGAAGCTTTCTTT CSVEVTANTEAFF
- TRBJ2-1 TRBV15 TRBD1 TGTGCCACCAGCGGACAGGTCTTCTTC CATSGQVFF
- TRBJ2-7 TRBV19 TRBD1 TGTGCCAGTAGCCCGGGACAGGACCCCTACGAGCAGTACTTC CASSPGQDPYEQYF
once TRBJ1-2 TRBV7-2 TRBD1 TGTGCCAGCAGCTTAGATGGGGACAGGGACTACACCTTC CASSLDGDRDYTF
- TRBJ1-2 TRBV7-2 - TGTGCCAGCAGAACGGGGGGATCGTCCTATGGCTACACCTTC CASRTGGSSYGYTF
- TRBJ1-2 TRBV6-6 - TGTGCCAGCAGCGCCGGAGGGATCGGCTACACCTTC CASSAGGIGYTF
- TRBJ2-1 TRBV7-3 TRBD2 TGTGCCAGCAGCCCGGGGGATTCGGGAGGGCCTTTTGATGAGCAGTTCTTC CASSPGDSGGPFDEQFF
- TRBJ1-5 TRBV6-7 TRBD1 TGTGCCAGCAGTTACCCGGGACAGACCATAGGGAGCAATCAGCCCCAGCATTTT CASSYPGQTIGSNQPQHF
once TRBJ1-2 TRBV9 - TGTGCCAGCAGCGTTCTTACAGACCCTAACTATGGCTACACCTTC CASSVLTDPNYGYTF
- TRBJ1-6 TRBV27 - TGTGCCAGCACCAATGGGCTGAATAATTCACCCCTCCACTTT CASTNGLNNSPLHF
- TRBJ1-6 TRBV7-2 - TGTGCCAGCAGCTTAGAGGGTCGGGGGGGCTATAATTCACCCCTCCACTTT CASSLEGRGGYNSPLHF
- TRBJ2-5 TRBV6-5 - TGTGCCAGCAGTTACTCGGTAGCGGAGTCGGAGACCCAGTACTTC CASSYSVAESETQYF
- TRBJ2-3 TRBV5-8 TRBD2 TGTGCCAGCAGCTATAAAGGAACTAGCGGAGATACGCAGTATTTT CASSYKGTSGDTQYF
- TRBJ2-3 TRBV7-2 TRBD2 TGTGCCAGCAGCCCAAGCGGGAGAGGGATTGATACGCAGTATTTT CASSPSGRGIDTQYF
- TRBJ2-7 TRBV2 TRBD2 TGTGCCAGCAAACCGGGACTAGGCTCCTACGAGCAGTACTTC CASKPGLGSYEQYF
- TRBJ2-3 TRBV10-2 TRBD2 TGCGCCAGCAGTCCCCGTAGCGGGAGGGCCGGGGATACGCAGTATTTT CASSPRSGRAGDTQYF
- TRBJ2-3 TRBV7-3 TRBD1 TGTGCCAGCAGATTAACAGGGGGCGAGGATACGCAGTATTTT CASRLTGGEDTQYF
once TRBJ2-5 TRBV18 - TGTGCCAGCTCACCACCCGATCGTCAACGGGAGACCCAGTACTTC CASSPPDRQRETQYF
- TRBJ2-6 TRBV23-1 TRBD1 TGCGCCAGCAGTCAGCTGGGACAGGTAACTGGGGCCAACGTCCTGACTTTC CASSQLGQVTGANVLTF
- TRBJ2-7 TRBV6-5 TRBD1 TGTGCCAGCAGTTATCTCGACAGGGTAGAGTACGAGCAGTACTTC CASSYLDRVEYEQYF
- TRBJ2-3 TRBV19 TRBD2 TGTGCCAGTAGTATCAAGAATAGCGGGAGAGGAAATACGCAGTATTTT CASSIKNSGRGNTQYF
- TRBJ2-7 TRBV7-2 - TGTGCCAGCAGCTCAAGCCCCCTAGAGGAGCAGTACTTC CASSSSPLEEQYF
- TRBJ1-1 TRBV20-1 - TGCAGTGCGGCCCGGAACACTGAAGCTTTCTTT CSAARNTEAFF
- TRBJ1-5 TRBV28 TRBD1 TGTGCCAGCAGTTCTAGACAGGGGAAGGCGGGTCAGCCCCAGCATTTT CASSSRQGKAGQPQHF
- TRBJ1-1 TRBV29-1 - TGCAGCGTTGGGCCGGGAGGGGACACTGAAGCTTTCTTT CSVGPGGDTEAFF